This T cell receptor (beta chain) was recorded in a study of blood T cells in healthy people across ages. Findings and limits, study-wide: Fewer expanded clones and more diversity marked long-lived versus aged donors. TCR beta diversity correlated strongly with naive T cell percentage.

With V trimmed by 5 bases and J by 5 bases, 13 bases remained unmatched. Per germline, CDR1 MNHEY and CDR2 SVGAGI. The CDR3 has 16 residues. On this clonotype: Its specificity is not known.

Through a sample-barcoded 5' primer and a J-beta primer mix, a second PCR was run for about 6 to 12 cycles. TCRdb re-analysed the 5' RACE reads in MiXCR, keeping a single row per CDR3 protein. The table shows approximately 1,700,000 distinct CDR3 sequences, with about 39% occurring only once. Every donor gave 9 to 10 milliliters of peripheral blood. No fewer than 5.5 micrograms of total RNA were isolated from every sample. The chain employs TRBV6-5 and TRBJ2-7; 9 bases align to TRBD1. The receptor was isolated from a human donor in good health. The sequencing input was blood. CDR3 in amino acids: CASSLAVPGQGHEQYF. The DNA for the CDR3 is TGTGCCAGCAGTCTAGCCGTCCCGGGACAGGGCCACGAGCAGTACTTC.